Presented here are 3 T cell receptor beta chains from one specimen sequenced in a study of blood T cell repertoires in COVID-19. Measured with immunoSEQ multiplex PCR; TCRdb has only the in-frame clones, and not every one. The sample lists 250,000 or so clones; 85% to 90% were seen once. The sequenced sample was PBMCs or T cells enriched from blood (not recorded which). These receptors came from a young woman with acute COVID-19.

This clone was seen once. V gene TRBV19 combines with J gene TRBJ1-4; D remains ambiguous. The CDR3 contains 15 residues. Per germline, CDR1 LNHDA and CDR2 SQIVND (reference sequence). V was shortened by 6 bases and J by 0 bases, with 11 bases between the two germline ends. CDR3 sequence reads: CASREQMTTNEKLFF. DNA of the CDR3: TGTGCCAGTAGAGAACAGATGACAACTAATGAAAAACTGTTTTTT.

The chain recombines TRBV12-3 or TRBV12-4 with TRBJ1-1, with D hard to call. The CDR3 is made up of 10 amino acids. V gave up 5 bases and J gave up 7 bases, with 5 bases separating them. The CDR3 sequence is CASSPLEAFF. The DNA for the CDR3 is TGTGCCAGCAGTCCCCTTGAAGCTTTCTTT.

The V and J genes are TRBV10-3 and TRBJ1-5; TRBD1 agrees at 7 bases. Per germline, CDR1 ENHRY and CDR2 SYGVKD. The length of the CDR3 is 13 residues. V shed 6 bases, J shed 4 bases, and the junction held 3 bases outside the gene matches. CDR3 in amino acids: CAISTGVNQPQHF. In nucleotides, the CDR3 is TGTGCCATCAGCACAGGGGTAAATCAGCCCCAGCATTTT.